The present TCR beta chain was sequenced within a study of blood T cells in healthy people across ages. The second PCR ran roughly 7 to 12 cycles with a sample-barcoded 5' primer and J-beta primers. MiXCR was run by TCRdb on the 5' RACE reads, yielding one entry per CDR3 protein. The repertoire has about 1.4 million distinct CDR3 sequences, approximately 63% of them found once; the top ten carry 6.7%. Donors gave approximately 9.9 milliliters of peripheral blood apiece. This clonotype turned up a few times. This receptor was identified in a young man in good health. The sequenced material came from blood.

The CDR3, as DNA: TGTGCCAGCAGTTACCACCCGGGAGGAGAGACCCAGTACTTC. Translating it yields CASSYHPGGETQYF. The gene calls are TRBV6-6 and TRBJ2-5; 7 bases agree with TRBD2. The CDR3 is 14 residues long. Germline CDR1 MNHNY, CDR2 SVGAGI (reference sequence). The ends lost 2 bases at V and 4 bases at J; junction bases unmatched: 4.